The 11 T cell receptor beta chains below all came from one sample that was sequenced in a study of T cells in Graves' hyperthyroidism and ophthalmopathy. TCR beta CDR3 sequences were amplified from RNA transcripts. First-round RT-PCR of the TCR CDR3 relied on the HTBI primer set. Each CDR3 protein is one row after TCRdb ran MiXCR on the multiplex PCR reads. The table has 560,000 or so distinct CDR3 sequences, 15% to 20% seen once; the top ten hold less than 55%. Sequenced input: blood. These receptors were obtained from a man in his forties with Graves' ophthalmopathy.

This clonotype was found a few times. The chain recombines TRBV7-8 with TRBJ2-1; D gene unclear. The germline V gene encodes CDR1 SGHVS and CDR2 FQNEAQ. V was cut by 5 bases and J by 0 bases, with 14 bases left in between. The CDR3 spans 16 residues. The CDR3 region is CASSLSVVDSYNEQFF. The CDR3 coding sequence is TGTGCCAGCAGCCTATCAGTGGTAGACTCCTACAATGAGCAGTTCTTC.

This chain connects TRBV7-9 to TRBJ2-1, with TRBD1 matching 8 bases. The V gene's germline CDR1 is SEHNR and CDR2 FQNEAQ (reference sequence). The V gene end was trimmed by 1 base and the J gene end by 7 bases; junction bases not matched to a gene: 6. This CDR3 spans 15 amino acids. The chain's CDR3 is CASSLGQGAFNEQFF. In nucleotides, the CDR3 is TGTGCCAGCAGCTTAGGCCAGGGGGCCTTTAATGAGCAGTTCTTC.

The chain has TRBV12-3 or TRBV12-4 and TRBJ1-6; 7 positions match TRBD1. V gave up 6 bases and J gave up 8 bases; unmatched junction bases: 13. The CDR3 spans 16 residues. The CDR3 DNA follows: TGTGCCAGCAGATCAAACAGGGGCCGAGGGGATTCACCCCTCCACTTT. It codes for CASRSNRGRGDSPLHF.

This sequence joins TRBV5-1 and TRBJ2-3, with D perhaps matching TRBD2 (6 bases). V was shortened by 0 bases and J by 0 bases, with 8 bases between the two germline ends. The CDR3 has 15 residues. Germline values: CDR1 SGHRS, CDR2 YFSETQ. The CDR3 protein is CASSLGLVSTDTQYF. The CDR3 coding sequence is TGCGCCAGCAGCTTGGGACTAGTAAGCACAGATACGCAGTATTTT.

The chain couples TRBV7-9 to TRBJ1-6; possible D gene TRBD1, 5 bases. Trimming removed 4 bases from V and 8 bases from J, with 12 bases in between. CDR1 and CDR2 (germline): SEHNR, FQNEAQ (reference sequence). The CDR3 has 14 residues. CDR3 region: CASSSGTDYSPLHF. The CDR3 DNA reads TGTGCCAGCAGCTCCGGGACTGATTATTCACCCCTCCACTTT.

This clonotype was seen only a few times. The chain carries TRBV14 and TRBJ2-7, with TRBD2 as a possible D gene (7 bases). Trimming left V 1 base short and J 7 bases short, with 11 bases between. The CDR3 is 13 amino acids. Germline V gives CDR1 SGHDN, CDR2 FVKESK. CDR3 coding DNA: TGTGCCAGCAGCCAAGCAGAGGGGGGGGAGCAGTACTTC. Translating gives CASSQAEGGEQYF. Full variable domain (outside the CDR3, taken from reference TRBV14 and TRBJ2-7): EAGVTQFPSHSVIEKGQTVTLRCDPISGHDNLYWYRRVMGKEIKFLLHFVKESKQDESGMPNNRFLAERTGGTYSTLKVQPAELEDSGVYFCASSQAEGGEQYFGPGTRLTVT.

About this clonotype: Being one base from a much bigger clone, this may be a read error. The missing conserved phenylalanine or tryptophan at the end of this CDR3 makes a read error likely. This chain uses TRBV11-1 with TRBJ2-1; no firm D call. Trimming left V 3 bases short and J 8 bases short, with 14 bases between. The CDR3 length is 14 residues. The germline gives CDR1 SGHAT, CDR2 FQDESV (reference sequence). CDR3 sequence (DNA): TGTGCCAGCAGCTTTCGTTCTGGGTACGATGAGCAGTTCCTC. Amino acid sequence: CASSFRSGYDEQFL.

This sequence joins TRBV15 and TRBJ2-1, with D uncertain. CDR1 is LNHNV and CDR2 is YYDKDF in the germline V gene (reference sequence). V dropped 1 base and J dropped 7 bases, with 11 bases sitting between them. The CDR3 sequence is 14 residues long. CDR3 DNA sequence: TGTGCCACCAGCAGAGCCCCTACAGAAAATGAGCAGTTCTTC. The encoded protein is CATSRAPTENEQFF.

This clonotype has a handful of counts. V and J are TRBV3-1 and TRBJ1-5; D might be TRBD1 (6 bases). CDR1 LGHDT and CDR2 YNNKEL come from the germline V gene (reference sequence). V gave up 4 bases and J gave up 8 bases, with 15 bases separating them. CDR3 length equals 14 residues. Here the CDR3 DNA reads TGTGCCAGCAGCCGATCCGGGGGCGCGGAGCCCCAGCATTTT. It is translated as CASSRSGGAEPQHF.

A few counts support this clonotype. This sequence joins TRBV28 and TRBJ2-2; 8 positions agree with TRBD2. CDR1 is MDHEN, CDR2 SYDVKM, per germline. Unmatched junction bases numbered 10, after V lost 1 base and J lost 3 bases. The length of the CDR3 is 18 residues. CDR3 nucleotides: TGTGCCAGCAGTTTATTATCCTCGGCGGGAGGTGACACCGGGGAGCTGTTTTTT. Residues: CASSLLSSAGGDTGELFF. Complete variable domain (other parts from reference TRBV28 and TRBJ2-2): DVKVTQSSRYLVKRTGEKVFLECVQDMDHENMFWYRQDPGLGLRLIYFSYDVKMKEKGDIPEGYSVSREKKERFSLILESASTNQTSMYLCASSLLSSAGGDTGELFFGEGSRLTVL.

This clonotype appeared a single time. The rearrangement links TRBV18 to TRBJ2-7, with 8 bases lining up with TRBD2. The V segment lost 0 bases and the J segment 6 bases; nucleotides outside the gene matches: 7. This CDR3 spans 15 amino acids. From germline, CDR1 is KGHSH and CDR2 LQKENI. The CDR3: CASSPPAGGNSEQYF. Here the CDR3 DNA reads TGTGCCAGCTCACCACCGGCGGGAGGAAATAGCGAGCAGTACTTC.